Listed below are T cell receptor beta chains from one sample, sequenced in a study of T cell responses to AZD1222 COVID-19 vaccine. Assay: immunoSEQ multiplex PCR; the TCRdb copy retains only in-frame clones and omits some. The sample shows fewer than 200,000 clones, 90% to 95% of them seen only once. The specimen was peripheral blood, collected on day 0 of AZD1222 vaccination. These receptors all come from an adult in good health. CDR3s include the opening cysteine and the closing phenylalanine or tryptophan.

J | V | CDR3
TRBJ1-2 | TRBV6-2/TRBV6-3 | CASSYRGVGTYGYTF
TRBJ2-1 | TRBV12-5 | CASGLVLEQFF
TRBJ1-1 | TRBV11-2 | CASSPVLTEAFF
TRBJ1-5 | TRBV6-6 | CASSYSGGGGQPQHF
TRBJ1-1 | TRBV5-1 | CASRQDGVGNTEAFF
TRBJ2-1 | TRBV5-1 | CASSGGGGGSYNEQFF
TRBJ2-1 | TRBV29-1 | CSVGPLAGATNEQFF
TRBJ1-1 | TRBV5-1 | CASSLAGDSNTEAFF
TRBJ2-5 | TRBV10-2 | CASSRRPQETQYF
TRBJ1-2 | TRBV10-3 | CAISESRGYGYTF